The following is a T cell receptor beta chain sequence with its context. The ends were cut back, 2 bases at V and 9 bases at J, with 11 bases in the middle. This CDR3 is 13 amino acids long. Germline CDR1 LNHDA, CDR2 SQIVND (reference sequence). These data are taken from a study of blood T cell repertoires in COVID-19. On the study more broadly: COVID-19 samples collected from the United States, Italy and Spain covered acute and convalescent phases. T cells, B-cell-depleted T cells, or PBMCs supplied cDNA or gDNA.

Repertoires were generated with immunoSEQ multiplex PCR, while TCRdb's copy carries only in-frame clones and drops some. Among approximately 450,000 clones listed, around 89% were seen once. Sample: peripheral blood. The receptor was derived from a woman aged 25 to 39 with acute or convalescent COVID-19. The rearrangement uses TRBV19 and TRBJ2-1; D is perhaps TRBD1 (6 bases). The CDR3 spells CASSITGSPEQFF. The CDR3 DNA reads TGTGCCAGTAGTATAACAGGGTCCCCTGAGCAGTTCTTC.